This entry lists 30 T cell receptor beta chains sequenced from one sample in a study of T cells in Graves' hyperthyroidism and ophthalmopathy. RNA transcripts served as the template for amplifying TCR beta CDR3 regions. The TCR CDR3 was amplified in a first-round RT-PCR using the HTBI primer set. Using its own MiXCR run on the multiplex PCR reads, TCRdb lists one record per CDR3 protein. The table lists over 250,000 distinct CDR3 sequences, 20% to 25% of them singletons. The specimen sequenced was blood. These TCRs come from a man in his forties or fifties with Graves' hyperthyroidism that later progressed to Graves' ophthalmopathy.

This clonotype was observed a single time. The V call is TRBV28, the J call TRBJ1-1; 8 bases fit TRBD1. This CDR3 contains 16 residues. The germline V gene encodes CDR1 MDHEN and CDR2 SYDVKM. Trimming cost V 7 bases and J 1 base; bases outside gene matches: 11. The CDR3 loop reads CASTGTGASANTEAFF. The CDR3 nucleotides read TGTGCCAGCACCGGGACAGGAGCATCGGCGAACACTGAAGCTTTCTTT.

This clonotype was observed at least ten times. The chain employs TRBV6-2 or TRBV6-3 and TRBJ2-6; TRBD1 might be the D (6 bases). V was trimmed by 2 bases and J by 9 bases, leaving 23 bases between them. The CDR3 sequence is 18 residues long. Germline CDR1 reads MNHEY; CDR2 reads SVGEGT. Written as DNA, the CDR3 is TGTGCCAGCAGTTACAGAGGGTTTGGGGGCTCTGGGTTCAACGTCCTGACTTTC. Translated: CASSYRGFGGSGFNVLTF.

The chain recombines TRBV6-5 with TRBJ2-5; 7 nucleotides align to TRBD2. The V gene end was trimmed by 6 bases and the J gene end by 1 base; junction bases not matched to a gene: 11. The CDR3 is 16 amino acids. The germline gives CDR1 MNHEY, CDR2 SVGAGI. The CDR3: CASSYRRASGQETQYF. DNA of the CDR3: TGTGCCAGCAGCTACCGCCGGGCTAGCGGCCAAGAGACCCAGTACTTC.

In its sample, this clonotype was seen many times. This chain connects TRBV18 to TRBJ2-5; 10 positions match TRBD1. J lost 4 bases, V lost 4 bases, and 3 bases had no gene match. Germline values: CDR1 KGHSH, CDR2 LQKENI. The CDR3 length is 14 residues. CDR3 amino acids: CASSRGQGPETQYF. The CDR3 DNA reads TGTGCCAGCTCACGGGGACAGGGGCCAGAGACCCAGTACTTC.

This clonotype was seen repeatedly, ten times or more. This chain links TRBV12-3 or TRBV12-4 with TRBJ1-1; D remains ambiguous. V was cut by 8 bases and J by 1 base, with 11 bases left in between. The CDR3 has 13 residues. CDR3 in DNA: TGTGCCAGCCGGGCCCCTGAGAACACTGAAGCTTTCTTT. This gives the protein CASRAPENTEAFF.

This clonotype turned up a few times. The chain uses TRBV27 and TRBJ1-2; 9 nucleotides align to TRBD1. Per the germline V gene, CDR1 is MNHEY and CDR2 is SMNVEV (reference sequence). The V gene end was trimmed by 4 bases and the J gene end by 4 bases; junction bases not matched to a gene: 19. CDR3 size: 19 residues. In nucleotides, the CDR3 is TGTGCCAGCAGTTCCCAGTTAACCCCGAAAACAGGGGGCTCCTATGGCTACACCTTC. Its translation: CASSSQLTPKTGGSYGYTF.

The sample holds a few counts of this clonotype. V and J are TRBV10-3 and TRBJ2-7; 9 bases are shared with TRBD1. The V gene's germline CDR1 is ENHRY and CDR2 SYGVKD. The CDR3 loop spans 20 amino acids. Losses at the gene ends were 0 bases for V and 6 bases for J; bases not matched to a gene: 21. The CDR3 here is CAISESGTGWTMPSVGEQYF. The CDR3 nucleotides read TGTGCCATCAGTGAGTCGGGGACAGGGTGGACTATGCCTTCGGTGGGCGAGCAGTACTTC.

This clonotype appeared many times. This chain joins TRBV20-1 and TRBJ1-2, with a possible D match to TRBD1 (6 bases). V dropped 6 bases and J dropped 4 bases, with 12 bases sitting between them. Germline CDR1 reads DFQATT; CDR2 reads SNEGSKA (reference sequence). The CDR3 runs 12 residues. The CDR3 DNA is TGCAGTGCAATCACAGGGTTCTATGGCTACACCTTC. Protein: CSAITGFYGYTF.

This clonotype turned up a few times. The chain uses TRBV20-1 and TRBJ1-2; D is perhaps TRBD1 (6 bases). The germline V and J ends were trimmed by 0 bases and 6 bases, with 17 bases remaining between them. This CDR3 region has 15 residues. Germline V CDR1 and CDR2: DFQATT, SNEGSKA (reference sequence). The CDR3 protein is CSARDAGGVSDGYTF. The CDR3 DNA sequence: TGCAGTGCTAGAGATGCCGGGGGCGTTAGTGATGGCTACACCTTC.

At least ten counts were recorded for this clonotype. The rearrangement uses TRBV11-2 and TRBJ2-7; D is ambiguous. Trimming stripped 0 bases from V and 2 bases from J, with 8 bases between. This CDR3 comprises 14 residues. CDR1 SGHAT and CDR2 FQNNGV come from the germline V gene. Here the CDR3 reads CASSLDPQAYEQYF. The CDR3 DNA reads as TGTGCCAGCAGCTTAGACCCGCAGGCCTACGAGCAGTACTTC.

This clonotype was observed a handful of times. The chain joins TRBV20-1 to TRBJ1-1, with D hard to call. The CDR3 consists of 11 residues. Per germline, CDR1 DFQATT and CDR2 SNEGSKA (reference sequence). The V gene lost 4 bases and the J gene lost 3 bases, with 6 bases spanning the gap. DNA of the CDR3: TGCAGTGCTAATCCAGACACTGAAGCTTTCTTT. Translation gives CSANPDTEAFF.

In its sample, this clonotype was seen many times. The V call is TRBV5-1, the J call TRBJ2-7; 9 positions agree with TRBD1. Germline CDR1 reads SGHRS; CDR2 reads YFSETQ. The V segment lost 2 bases and the J segment 5 bases; nucleotides outside the gene matches: 2. The CDR3 loop spans 13 amino acids. The CDR3 DNA is TGCGCCAGCAGCTTTCGGACAGGGGACGAGCAGTACTTC. It codes for CASSFRTGDEQYF.

The CDR3 nucleotides read TGTGCCAGCAGCTTTCCGGGACAGGGGCCGTCAAACACCGGGGAGCTGTTTTTT. The encoded protein is CASSFPGQGPSNTGELFF. The rearrangement joins TRBV11-2 to TRBJ2-2, with 10 nucleotides matching TRBD1. Germline V gives CDR1 SGHAT, CDR2 FQNNGV. This CDR3 contains 18 residues. The V segment lost 3 bases and the J segment 2 bases; nucleotides outside the gene matches: 9.

The V gene is TRBV28, the J gene TRBJ1-6; no reliable D call. V lost 6 bases to trimming and J lost 11 bases, with 8 bases between them. Germline V gives CDR1 MDHEN, CDR2 SYDVKM. The CDR3 consists of 11 residues. The CDR3 DNA reads as TGTGCCAGCAGCGTCGGTACACCCCTCCACTTT. Protein sequence: CASSVGTPLHF.

The chain links TRBV24-1 to TRBJ2-7, with 7 bases aligning to TRBD1. The CDR3 spans 14 residues. Per germline, CDR1 KGHDR and CDR2 SFDVKD. Unmatched junction bases numbered 4, after V lost 4 bases and J lost 2 bases. This CDR3 is CATSESGTAYEQYF. The CDR3 nucleotides read TGTGCCACCAGTGAGTCCGGGACAGCCTACGAGCAGTACTTC.

This clonotype was observed many times. This rearrangement joins TRBV4-1 to TRBJ1-1; D gene uncertain. The germline gives CDR1 MGHRA, CDR2 YSYEKL. The ends were cut back, 3 bases at V and 1 base at J, with 15 bases in the middle. This CDR3 region has 16 residues. The CDR3 loop is CASSQREEGKNTEAFF. CDR3 bases: TGCGCCAGCAGCCAGAGGGAGGAAGGTAAGAACACTGAAGCTTTCTTT.

The chain uses TRBV6-1 and TRBJ1-2; maybe TRBD1 (5 bases). The V end lost 3 bases, the J end lost 5 bases, and 13 bases lay between the germline ends. Germline V gene lookup returns CDR1 MNHNS and CDR2 SASEGT. The CDR3 totals 14 residues. The CDR3 DNA sequence: TGTGCCAGCAGTGACGCGGGGCTGAGGTATGGCTACACCTTC. Translation gives CASSDAGLRYGYTF.

This clonotype was found a few times. The CDR3 bases are TGTGCCAGCAGTTTTGCGGCGGATGAAGCTTTCTTT. Translating it yields CASSFAADEAFF. V gene TRBV12-3 or TRBV12-4 combines with J gene TRBJ1-1, with D uncertain. Deletions cut 3 bases from V and 7 bases from J, with 9 bases between. The length of the CDR3 is 12 residues.

This clonotype was recorded at least ten times. The gene calls are TRBV6-5 and TRBJ1-1; D is unclear. The CDR3 consists of 13 residues. The germline V and J ends were trimmed by 4 bases and 3 bases, with 9 bases remaining between them. CDR1 and CDR2 from the germline V gene are MNHEY and SVGAGI. The CDR3 nucleotides are TGTGCCAGCAGTTCCCGTTTACACACTGAAGCTTTCTTT. Its translation is CASSSRLHTEAFF.

V is TRBV6-2 or TRBV6-3 and J is TRBJ1-5, with 7 bases matching TRBD1. With 0 bases clipped from V and 10 bases from J, the junction kept 12 bases outside the gene matches. The CDR3 runs to 16 residues. Germline V CDR1 and CDR2: MNHEY, SVGEGT. As DNA, the CDR3 is TGTGCCAGCAGTTACTCGCCGAGACAGGGTCTGGGACCCCAGCATTTT. Protein product: CASSYSPRQGLGPQHF.

In this sample, this clonotype turned up many times. The V and J genes are TRBV6-1 and TRBJ1-2; D is uncertain. The CDR3 runs to 8 residues. The germline CDR1 and CDR2 sequences are MNHNS and SASEGT. CDR3 DNA: TGTGCGTTACCGGGCTACACCTTC. It is translated as CALPGYTF.

This rearrangement joins TRBV20-1 to TRBJ2-7; D gene ambiguous. Trimming left V 3 bases short and J 2 bases short, with 8 bases between. The V gene's germline CDR1 is DFQATT and CDR2 SNEGSKA (reference sequence). The CDR3 sequence is 12 residues long. The CDR3 region is CSASPGPYEQYF. The CDR3 coding sequence is TGCAGTGCTAGCCCAGGCCCCTACGAGCAGTACTTC.

This clonotype was detected ten times or more. This sequence joins TRBV27 and TRBJ2-5, with D possibly matching TRBD1 (6 bases). Trimming took 3 bases from V and 2 from J, leaving 7 bases between them. The V gene's germline CDR1 is MNHEY and CDR2 SMNVEV (reference sequence). This CDR3 region has 13 residues. CDR3 in amino acids: CASSFGQQETQYF. The DNA of the CDR3 is TGTGCCAGCAGTTTCGGACAGCAAGAGACCCAGTACTTC.

This clonotype has at least ten counts. V usage is TRBV2 and J usage is TRBJ2-5, with 7 bases that match TRBD1. The ends lost 10 bases at V and 5 bases at J; junction bases unmatched: 13. CDR3 length: 14 amino acids. The germline V gene encodes CDR1 SNHLY and CDR2 FYNNEI. The DNA for the CDR3 is TGTGCCACCAAGACTGACAGGGCCTCGGAGACCCAGTACTTC. Translated, it gives CATKTDRASETQYF.

This clonotype has at least ten counts. The chain uses TRBV4-1 and TRBJ1-5; D uncertain. V gave up 1 base and J gave up 4 bases, with 8 bases separating them. The germline CDR1 and CDR2 sequences are MGHRA and YSYEKL. CDR3 length equals 14 residues. This CDR3 is CASSQVLPNQPQHF. The CDR3 DNA follows: TGCGCCAGCAGCCAAGTTCTTCCGAATCAGCCCCAGCATTTT.

This clonotype came up many times. The chain joins TRBV6-5 to TRBJ2-4, with unresolved D. The CDR3 loop spans 13 amino acids. Trimming shortened V by 2 bases and J by 9 bases, and 11 bases separated the two germline ends. The germline gives CDR1 MNHEY, CDR2 SVGAGI. The CDR3 DNA sequence: TGTGCCAGCAGTTACGGGTCCCATGGCATTCAGTACTTC. It codes for CASSYGSHGIQYF.

This clonotype was observed at least ten times. The rearrangement joins TRBV12-3 or TRBV12-4 to TRBJ2-5, with D maybe TRBD2 (6 bases). V gave up 6 bases and J gave up 4 bases, with 21 bases separating them. The CDR3 extends over 16 amino acids. The CDR3 nucleotides read TGTGCCAGCAGCCCATCCCGGGGGATAGGGCTAGAGACCCAGTACTTC. Its protein is CASSPSRGIGLETQYF.

This clonotype has ten or more counts. V gene TRBV5-1 combines with J gene TRBJ2-7; D may be TRBD2 (6 bases). CDR3 length equals 18 residues. Germline CDR1 is SGHRS and CDR2 is YFSETQ. Deletions cut 0 bases from V and 1 base from J, with 20 bases between. Written as DNA, the CDR3 is TGCGCCAGCAGCTTGGCCCCTCTTTTGCGGGACCTATCCTACGAGCAGTACTTC. Its protein product is CASSLAPLLRDLSYEQYF.

This clonotype was detected many times. The V call is TRBV4-1, the J call TRBJ1-1; 7 bases are shared with TRBD1. Losses at the gene ends were 4 bases for V and 11 bases for J; bases not matched to a gene: 13. This CDR3 contains 14 residues. Germline CDR1 MGHRA, CDR2 YSYEKL. CDR3 loop: CASSPPHRGPRAFF. In nucleotides, the CDR3 is TGCGCCAGCAGCCCGCCCCACAGGGGACCGCGGGCTTTCTTT.

This chain connects TRBV7-2 to TRBJ1-2; TRBD1 matches at 9 bases. V lost 2 bases, J lost 10 bases, and 5 bases stayed unmatched. Germline CDR1 reads SGHTA; CDR2 reads FQGNSA. The length of the CDR3 is 13 residues. DNA of the CDR3: TGTGCCAGCAGCTTAACAGGGGGCGCGGCCTACACCTTC. Encoded protein: CASSLTGGAAYTF.